This T cell receptor beta chain emerged from a study of response to subunit inactivated influenza vaccine. Comment on this clonotype: Its antigen remains unidentified.

Per germline, CDR1 MNHEY and CDR2 SVGEGT. The V gene end was trimmed by 2 bases and the J gene end by 4 bases; junction bases not matched to a gene: 11. The CDR3 has 16 amino acids. General study findings and limits: The authors suggested that few new T cells are recruited per seasonal influenza vaccination.

TCRdb ran MiXCR on the RT-PCR reads and lists one entry per CDR3 protein. The data contain under 200,000 distinct CDR3 sequences, around 10% of them singletons. The sample consisted of CD8+ T cells sorted from PBMCs, taken around 25 months after vaccination. The receptor comes from a man in his fifties or sixties who received an inactivated influenza vaccine. The chain carries TRBV6-2 or TRBV6-3 and TRBJ2-7; 7 nucleotides line up with TRBD2. The CDR3 loop is CASSYPTSGEKYEQYF. CDR3 DNA: TGTGCCAGCAGTTACCCCACAAGCGGGGAGAAGTACGAGCAGTACTTC.